Listed here is a single TCR beta chain. Its antigen is currently unknown. This sample was included in a study of cytomegalovirus exposure and HLA in healthy donors. General study points: According to a later analysis, donors in an Asian-associated ancestry cluster reportedly had fewer N-insertions than the approximately 720-donor mean. In an earlier analysis, about 87% or about 30%: the productive usage of most TCR beta V segments. Follow-up analysis seemed to connect common viral pathogens with several of the most significant clusters identified. Investigators reported 164 TCR beta chains as tied to cytomegalovirus.

CDR1 is SGHTA and CDR2 is FQGNSA in the germline V gene. The CDR3 has 12 residues. V lost 0 bases, J lost 4 bases, and 4 bases lay in between. The PCR contained 60 Vbeta and 13 Jbeta primers. Assay used: immunoSEQ multiplex PCR; TCRdb lists only in-frame clones, some missing. The table has some 110,000 clones, around four fifths seen once. The genes are TRBV7-2 and TRBJ2-7; no clear D. The receptor's source is a woman between 40 and 55 years old in good health and CMV-seropositive. Sequencing was performed on PBMCs. The CDR3 nucleotides are TGTGCCAGCAGCTTAGCGCGTTACGAGCAGTACTTC. Protein product: CASSLARYEQYF.